The rows below give T cell receptor beta chains drawn from one sample of a study of blood T cell repertoires in COVID-19. Sequencing was performed with immunoSEQ multiplex PCR; in TCRdb, only in-frame clones are kept and a portion is missing. The data hold around 190,000 clones, with 86% observed a single time. The material sequenced was PBMCs or T cells enriched from blood (not recorded which). Receptors originate from a woman aged 40-49 years in a cohort exposed to, infected with or recovered from COVID-19 (not recorded which). The CDR3 runs from the conserved cysteine through the conserved F or W. Some rows mark clone size as missing; the rest say once, few, many or name a class of expanded clone.

>TRBV19|once|TRBJ1-4
CASSTVEKLFF
>TRBV5-5|once|TRBJ1-1
CASSFAALTGGTEAFF
>TRBV11-2|-|TRBJ2-7
CASTPHFVGTGDYEQYF
>TRBV7-9|-|TRBJ2-7
CASSLVTFPNYEQYF
>TRBV4-2|-|TRBJ1-5
CASSSARGNQPQHF
>TRBV19|-|TRBJ1-2
CATLRSDYGYTF
>TRBV9|-|TRBJ1-2
CASSVIDGFYGYTF
>TRBV4-1|-|TRBJ2-3
CASSQRGGQATDTQYF
>TRBV4-3|-|TRBJ1-6
CASSQGWSDEGYNSPLHF
>TRBV5-1|-|TRBJ2-3
CASSPGLRESTDTQYF
>TRBV13|-|TRBJ2-1
CASSSGLAAYNEQFF
>TRBV5-1|-|TRBJ1-6
CASSQTGTPWSPLHF
>TRBV4-2|-|TRBJ2-3
CASSQEPVAGDTDTQYF
>TRBV12-3/TRBV12-4|-|TRBJ2-1
CASSRTGNEQFF
>TRBV7-9|-|TRBJ1-2
CASSLRDSQGGGYTF
>TRBV25-1|-|TRBJ2-7
CASSEAFSRQASSYEQYF
>TRBV7-9|few|TRBJ2-2
CASSLVPSGRGANTGELFF
>TRBV12-5|-|TRBJ1-1
CASGLGRGKYAEAFF
>TRBV29-1|-|TRBJ2-7
CSVEDRNGEQHSYEQYF
>TRBV15|-|TRBJ2-3
CATSRDRGGGTDTQYF
>TRBV19|-|TRBJ2-7
CASSPGDPAKGYEQYF
>TRBV13|-|TRBJ1-1
CASSLDSRGKNTEAFF
>TRBV28|-|TRBJ2-1
CASNVLAGGRNEQFF
>TRBV30|few|TRBJ1-5
CAWSKLGPQHF
>TRBV5-1|-|TRBJ2-2
CASSLARGKGGEFGGGELFF
>TRBV7-8|-|TRBJ2-7
CASSSQGAGGEQYF
>TRBV19|-|TRBJ2-7
CASSSGTLGPYEQYF
>TRBV27|-|TRBJ2-5
CASSLDRARETQYF
>TRBV7-9|-|TRBJ2-7
CASSLDIYEQYF
>TRBV29-1|-|TRBJ1-1
CSVGPGQGAEAFF
>TRBV28|-|TRBJ2-3
CASSRGGGLPDTQYF
>TRBV10-2|-|TRBJ1-1
CASRFLYLPYRDRGGVNTEAFF
>TRBV19|-|TRBJ1-1
CASTDRPDTEAFF
>TRBV6-5|-|TRBJ2-7
CASSYSTGGYEQYF
>TRBV11-3|-|TRBJ1-1
CASSRGPGAEAFF
>TRBV5-4|-|TRBJ2-1
CASSPTQGLARQFF
>TRBV6-5|-|TRBJ1-3
CASSYSKASGNTIYF
>TRBV6-1|-|TRBJ2-1
CASSEGIRDRWGGEQFF
>TRBV7-9|-|TRBJ2-3
CASSSSTGVGTDTQYF
>TRBV4-1|-|TRBJ2-6
CASSLRTGYSSGANVLTF
>TRBV19|-|TRBJ1-6
CASSLQGAQDSPLHF
>TRBV5-1|-|TRBJ1-6
CASSLAGARSPLHF
>TRBV4-1|-|TRBJ1-5
CASSQDLRRNQPQHF
>TRBV27|-|TRBJ1-1
CASSLSWGGHTEAFF
>TRBV7-9|-|TRBJ1-4
CASSLVAANEKLFF
>TRBV9|-|TRBJ1-2
CASSPGTGRNYGYTF
>TRBV4-1|few|TRBJ1-5
CASSQVGQSNQPQHF
>TRBV13|-|TRBJ2-3
CASSSLAGSSTDTQYF
>TRBV7-2|-|TRBJ2-7
CASSIGSIRYEQYF
>TRBV30|-|TRBJ1-5
CAWRDRGDQPQHF
>TRBV7-2|few|TRBJ2-7
CASSAAGLVPYEQYF
>TRBV9|-|TRBJ2-3
CASSAGLASTDTQYF
>TRBV27|-|TRBJ1-3
CASSFGAGNTIYF